Following are 30 T cell receptor beta chains from one sample sequenced in a study of blood T cell repertoires in COVID-19. The assay was immunoSEQ multiplex PCR, and TCRdb's table has in-frame clones only and misses some. The data hold about 160,000 clones, with 80% observed a single time. The source material was PBMCs or T cells enriched from blood (not recorded which). The source of these receptors is a woman aged 60-75 years who had recovered from COVID-19.

The chain links TRBV14 to TRBJ1-3; D remains ambiguous. This CDR3 contains 16 residues. Trimming cost V 1 base and J 2 bases, with 12 bases left between them. Germline values: CDR1 SGHDN, CDR2 FVKESK. CDR3 region: CASSQVHTEPGNTIYF. In nucleotides, the CDR3 is TGTGCCAGCAGCCAAGTGCACACAGAGCCTGGAAACACCATATATTTT.

The gene calls are TRBV20-1 and TRBJ1-1; no clear D. From germline, CDR1 is DFQATT and CDR2 SNEGSKA (reference sequence). V lost 3 bases to trimming and J lost 1 base, with 6 bases between them. CDR3 size: 12 residues. CDR3 residues: CSASPRNTEAFF. In nucleotides, the CDR3 is TGCAGTGCTAGTCCGAGGAACACTGAAGCTTTCTTT.

This clone was recorded many times. V is TRBV4-2 and J is TRBJ1-2; no firm D call. The ends were cut back, 1 base at V and 6 bases at J, with 12 bases in the middle. CDR1 and CDR2 from the germline V gene are LGHNA and YNFKEQ. There are 14 residues in the CDR3. In DNA, the CDR3 is TGTGCCAGCAGCCAAGTGGCTACTGGGCATGGCTACACCTTC. This encodes CASSQVATGHGYTF.

Of note for this clone: This may stem from a read error, because a much larger clone lies one nucleotide away. This same CDR3 is encoded by further DNA sequences in the sample. CDR3 in DNA: TGTGCCAGCTCACCAGGGACAGCCTACGAGCAGTACTTC. As protein: CASSPGTAYEQYF. The rearrangement links TRBV18 to TRBJ2-7; 7 positions match TRBD1. J lost 2 bases, V lost 2 bases, and 0 bases had no gene match. The CDR3 length is 13 residues. Per the germline V gene, CDR1 is KGHSH and CDR2 is LQKENI.

The rearrangement links TRBV3-1 (or the pseudogene TRBV3-2) to TRBJ2-4; D possibly corresponds to TRBD2 (6 bases). The CDR3 loop spans 15 amino acids. V gave up 2 bases and J gave up 4 bases, with 12 bases separating them. Germline V gives CDR1 LGHDT, CDR2 YNNKEL (reference sequence). The CDR3 coding sequence is TGTGCCAGCAGCCAACCACAGGCGGGGAAAAACATTCAGTACTTC. This encodes CASSQPQAGKNIQYF.

The chain combines TRBV5-1 with TRBJ2-5, with a tentative D call TRBD1 (6 bases). V was trimmed by 0 bases and J by 4 bases, leaving 10 bases between them. The CDR3 extends over 14 amino acids. Germline V gene sequence: CDR1 SGHRS, CDR2 YFSETQ. The CDR3 loop is CASSLGQGLETQYF. The CDR3 DNA reads TGCGCCAGCAGCTTGGGGCAGGGGTTAGAGACCCAGTACTTC.

The chain combines TRBV24-1 with TRBJ2-7; no definite D call. Trimming removed 6 bases at V and 4 bases at J, with 12 bases between. CDR1 and CDR2 from the germline V gene are KGHDR and SFDVKD. CDR3 size: 13 residues. CDR3 sequence (DNA): TGTGCCACCAGTAAAAAGGAGAAGTACGAGCAGTACTTC. Translation: CATSKKEKYEQYF.

This clone has a single count. The chain is built from TRBV6-1 and TRBJ2-2; 7 positions agree with TRBD1. Trimming removed 2 bases from V and 7 bases from J; junction bases left unmatched: 7. This CDR3 has 15 amino acids. The germline CDR1 and CDR2 sequences are MNHNS and SASEGT. The CDR3 loop is CASSELGGWDGELFF. CDR3 DNA: TGTGCCAGCAGTGAATTAGGGGGCTGGGACGGGGAGCTGTTTTTT.

This chain links TRBV27 with TRBJ2-7, with TRBD1 matching over 7 bases. There are 13 residues in the CDR3. Unmatched junction bases numbered 7, after V lost 5 bases and J lost 6 bases. The germline V gene encodes CDR1 MNHEY and CDR2 SMNVEV (reference sequence). The CDR3 DNA reads TGTGCCAGCAGTACGACAGGGATGGGCGAGCAGTACTTC. This encodes CASSTTGMGEQYF.

This clone showed up just a few times. The V call is TRBV10-1, the J call TRBJ1-1; 9 bases map to TRBD1. The CDR3 sequence is 14 residues long. Germline CDR1 WNHNN, CDR2 SYGVQD (reference sequence). The V segment lost 6 bases and the J segment 4 bases; nucleotides outside the gene matches: 6. CDR3 loop: CASRPDRGRTEAFF. For the CDR3, the DNA is TGCGCCAGCAGGCCGGACAGGGGTCGCACTGAAGCTTTCTTT.

This chain joins TRBV5-6 and TRBJ2-7; tentatively, D is TRBD1 (5 bases). From germline, CDR1 is SGHDT and CDR2 YYEEEE. There are 11 residues in the CDR3. The germline V and J ends were trimmed by 7 bases and 5 bases, with 10 bases remaining between them. CDR3 region: CASQGHNEQYF. The CDR3 nucleotides are TGTGCCAGCCAAGGACACAACGAGCAGTACTTC.

J is TRBJ1-1 and V is TRBV21-1; the D call in the table, TRBD1, was not verified against the DNA. TRBV21-1 is a documented pseudogene. The CDR3 has 21 residues. CDR3 sequence reads: CASSPTRRDRHRGQKNTEAFF. The CDR3 bases are TGTGCCAGCAGCCCTACGCGCCGGGACAGGCACAGGGGTCAAAAAAACACTGAAGCTTTCTTT.

The V and J genes are TRBV7-2 and TRBJ2-5, with 12 bases identical to TRBD2. This CDR3 region has 17 residues. Germline CDR1 is SGHTA and CDR2 is FQGNSA. V was clipped by 4 bases and J by 9 bases; unmatched bases: 15. This chain's CDR3 is CASSSPVTSGGSGAQYF. The CDR3 DNA reads TGTGCCAGCAGCTCCCCCGTGACTAGCGGGGGCTCGGGGGCCCAGTACTTC.

This chain joins TRBV2 and TRBJ2-5, with TRBD1 matching over 7 bases. The length of the CDR3 is 13 residues. Germline V gives CDR1 SNHLY, CDR2 FYNNEI. The trim removed 8 bases at V and 5 bases at J, leaving 8 bases unmatched. Written as DNA, the CDR3 is TGTGCCAGCGAGACAGGGTTGGAGGAGACCCAGTACTTC. Residues: CASETGLEETQYF.

V and J are TRBV6-5 and TRBJ1-2; perhaps TRBD1 as D (6 bases). CDR1 is MNHEY and CDR2 is SVGAGI in the germline V gene. The CDR3 length is 16 residues. V was pared by 4 bases and J by 8 bases, with 23 bases between. The CDR3 sequence: CASSSQQGRGPTGYTF. The CDR3 coding sequence is TGTGCCAGCAGTTCACAGCAGGGGCGTGGTCCTACCGGCTACACCTTC.

The CDR3 here is CASSKIQGNTEAFF. CDR3 nucleotide sequence: TGTGCCAGCAGTAAAATACAGGGAAACACTGAAGCTTTCTTT. J is TRBJ1-1 and V is TRBV6-5; possible D gene TRBD1, 6 bases. V was shortened by 5 bases and J by 2 bases, with 12 bases between the two germline ends. Germline CDR1 and CDR2: MNHEY and SVGAGI. There are 14 residues in the CDR3.

The chain links TRBV18 to TRBJ1-6; D gene ambiguous. This CDR3 has 13 residues. V lost 4 bases to trimming and J lost 6 bases, with 7 bases between them. The germline gives CDR1 KGHSH, CDR2 LQKENI. Here the CDR3 DNA reads TGTGCCAGCTCACACGAGGGTAATTCACCCCTCCACTTT. This gives the protein CASSHEGNSPLHF.

V gene TRBV3-1 (or the pseudogene TRBV3-2) combines with J gene TRBJ1-4; TRBD1 matches at 9 bases. Germline CDR1 LGHDT, CDR2 YNNKEL (reference sequence). V lost 2 bases to trimming and J lost 6 bases; unmatched junction nucleotides: 4. This CDR3 has 15 residues. DNA for the CDR3: TGTGCCAGCAGCCAACACTGGACAGGGGATGAAAAACTGTTTTTT. Protein sequence: CASSQHWTGDEKLFF.

The rearrangement uses TRBV29-1 and TRBJ2-7; maybe TRBD2 (5 bases). CDR3 length: 13 amino acids. V lost 7 bases, J lost 2 bases, and 15 bases lay in between. Germline lookup yields CDR1 SQVTM and CDR2 ANQGSEA. The CDR3 loop reads CSGGGGSTYEQYF. CDR3 bases: TGCAGCGGAGGAGGCGGATCAACCTACGAGCAGTACTTC.

The chain recombines TRBV7-9 with TRBJ1-2, with D possibly TRBD1 on 6 matching bases. Trimming stripped 1 base from V and 0 bases from J, with 21 bases between. The CDR3 runs 19 residues. Germline CDR1 reads SEHNR; CDR2 reads FQNEAQ (reference sequence). The CDR3 spells CASSLVLEGDGEANYGYTF. The CDR3 nucleotides are TGTGCCAGCAGCTTAGTACTCGAGGGGGACGGAGAAGCTAACTATGGCTACACCTTC.

This clone was found many times. The CDR3 DNA reads TGTGCCAGCAGCTTCACTAGCGGGGACTACGAGCAGTACTTC. Its translation is CASSFTSGDYEQYF. The chain couples TRBV7-2 to TRBJ2-7; 10 bases fit TRBD2. Trimming at V came to 3 bases and at J to 3 bases, leaving 2 bases not matched to a gene. The germline gives CDR1 SGHTA, CDR2 FQGNSA. The CDR3 covers 14 residues. Full variable domain (outside the CDR3, taken from reference TRBV7-2 and TRBJ2-7): GAGVSQSPSNKVTEKGKDVELRCDPISGHTALYWYRQSLGQGLEFLIYFQGNSAPDKSGLPSDRFSAERTGGSVSTLTIQRTQQEDSAVYLCASSFTSGDYEQYFGPGTRLTVT.

A single count supports this clone. The chain carries TRBV30 and TRBJ2-7; maybe TRBD1 (6 bases). Trimming left V 8 bases short and J 6 bases short, with 17 bases between. This CDR3 has 12 residues. Germline V gene data show CDR1 as GTSNPN and CDR2 as SVGIG (reference sequence). CDR3 protein: CAHAGAGVEQYF. The CDR3 nucleotides are TGTGCCCACGCCGGCGCAGGGGTCGAGCAGTACTTC.

This chain joins TRBV11-2 and TRBJ1-2; 8 bases align to TRBD1. The CDR3 is 15 residues long. V trimming: 4 bases; J trimming: 0 bases; junction bases outside the gene matches: 4. Germline CDR1 SGHAT, CDR2 FQNNGV. The CDR3 spells CASSSSTGANYGYTF. Here the CDR3 DNA reads TGTGCCAGCAGCTCATCGACAGGGGCTAACTATGGCTACACCTTC.

This CDR3 reads CASSVGTGGTTEAFF. CDR3 DNA: TGTGCCAGCAGCGTAGGGACAGGGGGCACCACTGAAGCTTTCTTT. The chain links TRBV9 to TRBJ1-1; TRBD1 aligns across 11 bases. Trimming removed 0 bases from V and 4 bases from J; junction bases left unmatched: 2. The CDR3 contains 15 residues. The germline V gene encodes CDR1 SGDLS and CDR2 YYNGEE.

Written as DNA, the CDR3 is TGTGCCAGCAGCGCCGGGACTAGCGGGGGGCGAGAGACCCAGTACTTC. Translation gives CASSAGTSGGRETQYF. V is TRBV9 and J is TRBJ2-5, with 15 bases matching TRBD2. V was pared by 3 bases and J by 4 bases, with 4 bases of the junction left unmatched. Germline V lookup: CDR1 SGDLS, CDR2 YYNGEE. CDR3 length: 16 residues. Full variable domain (rest looked up from reference TRBV9 and TRBJ2-5): DSGVTQTPKHLITATGQRVTLRCSPRSGDLSVYWYQQSLDQGLQFLIQYYNGEERAKGNILERFSAQQFPDLHSELNLSSLELGDSALYFCASSAGTSGGRETQYFGPGTRLLVL.

The gene calls are TRBV19 and TRBJ1-5, with TRBD1 as a possible D gene (6 bases). V dropped 3 bases and J dropped 0 bases, with 12 bases sitting between them. The CDR3 extends over 16 amino acids. CDR1 and CDR2 (germline): LNHDA, SQIVND (reference sequence). CDR3 residues: CASSILTRGSNQPQHF. The CDR3 DNA is TGTGCCAGTAGTATTCTTACCAGGGGTAGCAATCAGCCCCAGCATTTT. Based on the CDR3 plus reference TRBV19 and TRBJ1-5, the full variable domain is DGGITQSPKYLFRKEGQNVTLSCEQNLNHDAMYWYRQDPGQGLRLIYYSQIVNDFQKGDIAEGYSVSREKKESFPLTVTSAQKNPTAFYLCASSILTRGSNQPQHFGDGTRLSIL.

This chain joins TRBV27 and TRBJ1-5; D perhaps matches TRBD1 (6 bases). The CDR3 is made up of 15 amino acids. Germline CDR1 MNHEY, CDR2 SMNVEV (reference sequence). With 5 bases removed from V and 2 bases from J, the gap between germline ends came to 13 bases. As DNA, the CDR3 is TGTGCCAGCAGTCCATCCCGGACAGGCAATCAGCCCCAGCATTTT. Amino acid sequence: CASSPSRTGNQPQHF.

Points on this clone: This CDR3 fails to terminate in the conserved phenylalanine or tryptophan, so it likely reflects a read error. The DNA is left out, because the CDR3 cannot be placed on it with certainty; the CDR3 is given as TCRdb lists it. The chain links TRBV11-2 to TRBJ1-3; the table calls TRBD1, which could not be checked here. Germline loops: CDR1 SGHAT, CDR2 FQNNGV. The CDR3 totals 11 residues, both ends included. The CDR3: CASSLAWDTPY.

This sequence joins TRBV19 and TRBJ2-1, with D perhaps TRBD1 (6 bases). Deletions cut 6 bases from V and 4 bases from J, with 10 bases between. Germline CDR1 is LNHDA and CDR2 is SQIVND (reference sequence). The CDR3 consists of 13 residues. This CDR3 is CASRNREYNEQFF. In nucleotides, the CDR3 is TGTGCCAGTAGGAACAGGGAATACAATGAGCAGTTCTTC.

This clone came up a few times. This sequence joins TRBV6-5 and TRBJ2-3, with TRBD2 matching 12 bases. Trimming removed 11 bases from V and 5 bases from J; junction bases left unmatched: 11. The CDR3 spans 15 residues. The germline V gene has CDR1 MNHEY and CDR2 SVGAGI. Written as DNA, the CDR3 is TGTGCCGGGACCCACGGACTAGCGGGGTTAGATACGCAGTATTTT. This gives the protein CAGTHGLAGLDTQYF.